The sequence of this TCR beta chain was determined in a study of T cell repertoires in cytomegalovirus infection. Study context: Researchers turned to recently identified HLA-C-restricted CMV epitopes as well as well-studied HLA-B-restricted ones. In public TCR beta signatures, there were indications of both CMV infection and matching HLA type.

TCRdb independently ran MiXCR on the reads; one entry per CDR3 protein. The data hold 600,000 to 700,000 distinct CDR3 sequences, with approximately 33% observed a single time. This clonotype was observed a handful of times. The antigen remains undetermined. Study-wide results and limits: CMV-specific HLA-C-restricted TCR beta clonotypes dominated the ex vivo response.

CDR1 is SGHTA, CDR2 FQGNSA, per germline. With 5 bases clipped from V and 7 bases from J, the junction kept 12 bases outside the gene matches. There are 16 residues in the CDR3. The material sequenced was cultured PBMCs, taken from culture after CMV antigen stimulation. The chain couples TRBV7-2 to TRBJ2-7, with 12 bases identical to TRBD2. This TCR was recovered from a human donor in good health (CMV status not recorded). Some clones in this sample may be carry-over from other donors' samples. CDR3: CASSPTSGGPNTEQYF. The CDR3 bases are TGTGCCAGCAGCCCGACTAGCGGGGGTCCAAATACGGAGCAGTACTTC.